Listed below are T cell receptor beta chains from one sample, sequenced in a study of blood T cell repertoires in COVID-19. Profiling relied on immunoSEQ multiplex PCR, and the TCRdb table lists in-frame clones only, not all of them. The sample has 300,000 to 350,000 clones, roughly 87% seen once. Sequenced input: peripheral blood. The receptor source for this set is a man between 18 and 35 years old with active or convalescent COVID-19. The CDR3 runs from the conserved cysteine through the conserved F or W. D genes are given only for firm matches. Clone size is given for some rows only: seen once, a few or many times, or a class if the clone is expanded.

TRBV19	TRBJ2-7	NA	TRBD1	CASSIVSRDRGVEQYF	TGTGCCAGTAGTATTGTTTCGAGGGACAGGGGCGTCGAGCAGTACTTC
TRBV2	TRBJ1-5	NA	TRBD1	CASSLQGGQPQHF	TGTGCCAGCAGTTTACAGGGGGGGCAGCCCCAGCATTTT
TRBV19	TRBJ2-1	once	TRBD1	CATSTGLGASQFDEQFF	TGTGCCACCTCGACAGGGTTGGGGGCTAGTCAGTTCGATGAGCAGTTCTTC
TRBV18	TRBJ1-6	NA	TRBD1	CASSPMDRGSPLHF	TGTGCCAGCTCACCCATGGACAGGGGTTCACCCCTCCACTTT
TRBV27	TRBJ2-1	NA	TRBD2	CASKRLAGYNEQFF	TGTGCCAGCAAGAGACTAGCGGGTTACAATGAGCAGTTCTTC
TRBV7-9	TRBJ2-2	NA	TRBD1	CASSSDRGRVAGELFF	TGTGCCAGCAGCTCCGACAGGGGGCGCGTTGCCGGGGAGCTGTTTTTT
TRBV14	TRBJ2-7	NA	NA	CASSQETGSIYEQYF	TGTGCCAGCAGCCAAGAGACGGGGAGTATCTACGAGCAGTACTTC
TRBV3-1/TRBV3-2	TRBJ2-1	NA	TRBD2	CASRQREFGNEQFF	TGTGCCAGCAGGCAGCGGGAGTTCGGCAATGAGCAGTTCTTC
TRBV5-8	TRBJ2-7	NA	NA	CASSTGQILGYEQYF	TGTGCCAGCAGCACCGGACAGATTCTGGGGTACGAGCAGTACTTC
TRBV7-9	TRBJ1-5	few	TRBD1	CASSLSTGQAKGPQHF	TGTGCCAGCAGCTTATCGACGGGACAGGCAAAAGGGCCCCAGCATTTT
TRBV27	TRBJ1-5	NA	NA	CASSFSSSNQPQHF	TGTGCCAGCAGTTTTAGTTCCAGCAATCAGCCCCAGCATTTT
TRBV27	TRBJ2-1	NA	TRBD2	CASSLALAAYNEQFF	TGTGCCAGCAGTTTAGCACTAGCGGCCTACAATGAGCAGTTCTTC
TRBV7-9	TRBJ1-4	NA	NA	CASSLIGAGEKLFF	TGTGCCAGCAGCTTAATCGGGGCGGGGGAAAAACTGTTTTTT
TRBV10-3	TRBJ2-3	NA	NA	CAIAPGVDTQYF	TGTGCCATAGCCCCCGGGGTAGATACGCAGTATTTT
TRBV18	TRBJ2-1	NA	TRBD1	CASSPVTGVGYNEQFF	TGTGCCAGCTCACCCGTCACAGGGGTTGGCTACAATGAGCAGTTCTTC
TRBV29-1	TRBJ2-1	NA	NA	CSVAGFLGYNEQFF	TGCAGCGTGGCAGGGTTCCTCGGGTACAATGAGCAGTTCTTC
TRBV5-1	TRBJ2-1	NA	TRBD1	CASSPIGGQWLSSYNEQFF	TGCGCCAGCAGCCCAATAGGGGGACAGTGGCTTAGCTCCTACAATGAGCAGTTCTTC
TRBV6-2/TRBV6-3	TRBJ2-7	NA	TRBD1	CASSPGQGYSYEQYF	TGTGCCAGCAGTCCCGGACAGGGATACTCCTACGAGCAGTACTTC
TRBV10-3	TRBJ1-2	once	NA	CAISELSENYGYTF	TGTGCCATCAGTGAATTGTCAGAAAACTATGGCTACACCTTC
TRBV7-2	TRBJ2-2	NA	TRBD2	CASSLGWLGGIGELFF	TGTGCCAGCAGCTTGGGGTGGCTCGGGGGGATCGGGGAGCTGTTTTTT
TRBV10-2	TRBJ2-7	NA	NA	CASSGVYSYEQYF	TGCGCCAGCTCGGGGGTATACTCCTACGAGCAGTACTTC
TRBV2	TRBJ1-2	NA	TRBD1	CASRTGARGYTF	TGTGCCAGCAGAACAGGGGCCCGTGGCTACACCTTC
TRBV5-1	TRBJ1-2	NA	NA	CASSYLGPDANYGYTF	TGCGCCAGCAGCTACCTGGGGCCCGATGCTAACTATGGCTACACCTTC
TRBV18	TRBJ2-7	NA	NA	CASSPTVGEQYF	TGTGCCAGCTCACCAACGGTTGGTGAGCAGTACTTC
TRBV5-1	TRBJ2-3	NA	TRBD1	CASSSQGDTDTQYF	TGCGCCAGCAGCTCTCAGGGGGACACAGATACGCAGTATTTT
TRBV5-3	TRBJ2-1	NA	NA	CARSPDSNVNEQFF	TGTGCCAGAAGCCCGGACAGTAATGTCAATGAGCAGTTCTTC
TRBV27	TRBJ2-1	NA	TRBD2	CASAHKLAGGDEQFF	TGTGCCTCAGCACATAAACTAGCGGGAGGGGATGAGCAGTTCTTC
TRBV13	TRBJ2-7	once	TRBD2	CASSHTGTSGGYEQYF	TGTGCCAGCAGCCATACCGGGACTAGCGGGGGCTACGAGCAGTACTTC
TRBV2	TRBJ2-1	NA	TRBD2	CASSELTSGTDEQFF	TGTGCCAGCAGTGAACTCACTAGCGGGACGGATGAGCAGTTCTTC
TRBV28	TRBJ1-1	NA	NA	CASSFDREAFF	TGTGCCAGCAGTTTCGACAGGGAAGCTTTCTTT